This is a list of T cell receptor beta chains from one sample in a study of T-cell reconstitution after alpha-beta-depleted transplantation in children. One entry per CDR3 protein results from TCRdb running MiXCR on the PCR reads. This repertoire shows around 300,000 distinct CDR3 sequences, around 10% found once; its top ten account for about 20%. The input for sequencing was peripheral blood, taken 180 days after TCRalphabeta/CD19-depleted stem cell transplant. These receptors were obtained from a male patient aged 2 to 10 who had a stem cell transplant for chronic granulomatous disease, so the T cells may come from the graft donor. Each CDR3 is given with its conserved first and last residue. The D gene is left open where the match is weak. Where a row states a size, it is once, few, many or the class of an expanded clone; other rows omit it.

size: many
J: TRBJ1-1
V: TRBV12-3/TRBV12-4
D: TRBD1
DNA: TGTGCCAGCAGCCTCGGACAGGGTGTTTCTGACACTGAAGCTTTCTTT
CDR3: CASSLGQGVSDTEAFF

size: many
J: TRBJ2-2
V: TRBV2
D: -
DNA: TGTGCCAGACCGGGACAGAACACCGGGGAGCTGTTTTTT
CDR3: CARPGQNTGELFF

size: many
J: TRBJ2-1
V: TRBV5-1
D: -
DNA: TGCGCCAGCAGCTTGCAAAATGAGCAGTTCTTC
CDR3: CASSLQNEQFF

size: -
J: TRBJ1-5
V: TRBV28
D: -
DNA: TGTGCCAGCAGCCCTGGGGGGGGGCTCGGTCAGCCCCAGCATTTT
CDR3: CASSPGGGLGQPQHF

size: many
J: TRBJ1-5
V: TRBV20-1
D: -
DNA: TGCAGTGCTAAGTCAGGGGCTCAGCCCCAGCATTTT
CDR3: CSAKSGAQPQHF

size: -
J: TRBJ2-3
V: TRBV7-2
D: -
DNA: TGTGCCAGCAGCTCTAGTGTGTCAGATACGCAGTATTTT
CDR3: CASSSSVSDTQYF

size: -
J: TRBJ2-1
V: TRBV6-1
D: -
DNA: TGTGCCAGCAGGCTTGACTGGGGGCCCTGCAATGAGCAGTTCTTC
CDR3: CASRLDWGPCNEQFF

size: many
J: TRBJ1-4
V: TRBV7-9
D: -
DNA: TGTGCCAGCAGCTCTTCTACGTCGGGTGGAAAACTGTTTTTT
CDR3: CASSSSTSGGKLFF

size: many
J: TRBJ1-1
V: TRBV29-1
D: -
DNA: TGCAGCGTTGAGGTGGGGTTGGACACTGAAGCTTTCTTT
CDR3: CSVEVGLDTEAFF

size: many
J: TRBJ2-3
V: TRBV4-3
D: TRBD1
DNA: TGCGCCAGCAGTCAAGTTAACAGGGGAAGCACAGATACGCAGTATTTT
CDR3: CASSQVNRGSTDTQYF

size: many
J: TRBJ1-2
V: TRBV18
D: TRBD1
DNA: TGTGCCAGCTCACCAGGACAGGGGATCTTTTCCTTC
CDR3: CASSPGQGIFSF

size: -
J: TRBJ2-7
V: TRBV11-2
D: TRBD1
DNA: TGTGCCAGCAGCCTGGACAGGGGGCTTGTCGAGCAGTACTTC
CDR3: CASSLDRGLVEQYF

size: many
J: TRBJ1-5
V: TRBV20-1
D: TRBD1
DNA: TGCAGTGCTAGTGGCACAGGGGCTCCGAGCAATCAGCCCCAGCATTTT
CDR3: CSASGTGAPSNQPQHF

size: many
J: TRBJ2-1
V: TRBV15
D: TRBD2
DNA: TGTGCCACCGGCGGTGATTTGCTAGCGGAGTCCTGTGAGCAGTTCTTC
CDR3: CATGGDLLAESCEQFF

size: many
J: TRBJ2-3
V: TRBV29-1
D: TRBD1
DNA: TGCAGCGTTCTGACAGGGGCTACGCAGTATTTT
CDR3: CSVLTGATQYF

size: many
J: TRBJ2-7
V: TRBV10-3
D: -
DNA: TGTGCCATCAGTGAGTTTGGTTACGAGCAGTACTTC
CDR3: CAISEFGYEQYF

size: many
J: TRBJ2-7
V: TRBV2
D: -
DNA: TGTGCCAGCATGGAACAGTTCTACGAGCAGTACTTC
CDR3: CASMEQFYEQYF

size: -
J: TRBJ2-7
V: TRBV9
D: TRBD2
DNA: TGTGCCAGCAGCGTTGCGACCGGGACTAGTTACGAGCAGTACTTC
CDR3: CASSVATGTSYEQYF

size: many
J: TRBJ2-1
V: TRBV7-2
D: TRBD2
DNA: TGTGCCAGCAGCTTAGCGCGGCTAGCGGGAGGTGAGCAGTTCTTC
CDR3: CASSLARLAGGEQFF

size: many
J: TRBJ2-6
V: TRBV28
D: TRBD1
DNA: TGTGCCAGCAGTTGGACAGGCCTCGGACCTGGGGCCAACGTCCTGACTTTC
CDR3: CASSWTGLGPGANVLTF

size: many
J: TRBJ1-2
V: TRBV12-3/TRBV12-4
D: TRBD1
DNA: TGTGCCAGCAGACTTACAGGGGGTCAGTCCTATGGCTACACCTTC
CDR3: CASRLTGGQSYGYTF

size: many
J: TRBJ2-7
V: TRBV6-1
D: -
DNA: TGTGCCAGCAGTCCCCTTGGGGTGCGGGAAGCCTACGAGCAGTACTTC
CDR3: CASSPLGVREAYEQYF

size: many
J: TRBJ2-1
V: TRBV29-1
D: TRBD2
DNA: TGCAGCGGGGTTAGCGGGAGGATCCTGGGGAATGAGCAGTTCTTC
CDR3: CSGVSGRILGNEQFF

size: many
J: TRBJ2-5
V: TRBV28
D: -
DNA: TGTGCCAGCAGTCTACCGGGAACGCAAGAAGAGACCCAGTACTTC
CDR3: CASSLPGTQEETQYF

size: many
J: TRBJ2-3
V: TRBV2
D: -
DNA: TGTGCCAGCAGTGAAGCGTCCGTAATATCCGATACGCAGTATTTT
CDR3: CASSEASVISDTQYF

size: many
J: TRBJ1-2
V: TRBV6-5
D: -
DNA: TGTGCCAGCAGTTACTCGATAGGCAGGGGCTACTATGGCTACACCTTC
CDR3: CASSYSIGRGYYGYTF

size: many
J: TRBJ2-1
V: TRBV7-9
D: -
DNA: TGTGCCAGCAGTCGTACTGGGGGTGAGCAGTTCTTC
CDR3: CASSRTGGEQFF

size: many
J: TRBJ2-7
V: TRBV18
D: TRBD2
DNA: TGTGCCAGCTCACCACCCTCGCTGGCGGGAGCATTCGAGCAGTACTTC
CDR3: CASSPPSLAGAFEQYF

size: few
J: TRBJ2-3
V: TRBV20-1
D: -
DNA: TGCAGTGAAGAGAAGATGGCAGGCACAGATACGCAGTATTTT
CDR3: CSEEKMAGTDTQYF

size: many
J: TRBJ1-1
V: TRBV18
D: -
DNA: TGTGCCAGCTCACCCGTCGGAGGGATGAACACTGAAGCTTTCTTT
CDR3: CASSPVGGMNTEAFF

size: -
J: TRBJ2-2
V: TRBV23-1
D: -
DNA: TGCGCCAGCAGTCAATGGAACAGGGTCCCCCGCGCGAACACCGGGGAGCTGTTTTTT
CDR3: CASSQWNRVPRANTGELFF

size: many
J: TRBJ1-2
V: TRBV29-1
D: TRBD1
DNA: TGCAGCGTCCAGGGGGCAAATGGTGGCTACACCTTC
CDR3: CSVQGANGGYTF

size: many
J: TRBJ2-7
V: TRBV10-3
D: -
DNA: TGTGCCATCAGTGGAGCACAGGCCTCCTACGAGCAGTACTTC
CDR3: CAISGAQASYEQYF

size: many
J: TRBJ1-3
V: TRBV6-5
D: TRBD1
DNA: TGTGCCAGCAGTTACGACAGGGCTGGAAACACCATATATTTT
CDR3: CASSYDRAGNTIYF

size: many
J: TRBJ2-3
V: TRBV20-1
D: -
DNA: TGCAGTGCCAGACTAGAGGGGACTCTAATGACGCAGTATTTT
CDR3: CSARLEGTLMTQYF

size: many
J: TRBJ2-3
V: TRBV5-1
D: -
DNA: TGCGCCAGCAGCTTGGTTAGGGGGGGCACAGATACGCAGTATTTT
CDR3: CASSLVRGGTDTQYF

size: many
J: TRBJ2-3
V: TRBV7-9
D: TRBD1
DNA: TGTGCCAGCAGCCCCCGTTTGGGGGACAGGGGACGAGATACGCAGTATTTT
CDR3: CASSPRLGDRGRDTQYF

size: many
J: TRBJ2-1
V: TRBV28
D: -
DNA: TGTGCCAGCCTAAACCCTTCCGGGGCCGGGGGAAATGAGCAGTTCTTC
CDR3: CASLNPSGAGGNEQFF

size: few
J: TRBJ2-1
V: TRBV4-2
D: TRBD2
DNA: TGTGCCAGCAGCCTCCTAAGAAAGCGGGAGGATAAGAATGAGCAGTTCTTC
CDR3: CASSLLRKREDKNEQFF

size: many
J: TRBJ1-5
V: TRBV20-1
D: -
DNA: TGCAGTGCTAGGTGGCAGGGGCTAAATCAGCCCCAGCATTTT
CDR3: CSARWQGLNQPQHF

size: many
J: TRBJ2-6
V: TRBV5-1
D: -
DNA: TGCGCCAGCAGCCCTGGAGGCAACTCTGGGGCCAACGTCCTGACTTTC
CDR3: CASSPGGNSGANVLTF

size: many
J: TRBJ2-1
V: TRBV9
D: TRBD1
DNA: TGTGCCAGCAGCGTAGACAGGGGACGCCAGCAGTTCTTC
CDR3: CASSVDRGRQQFF

size: many
J: TRBJ2-1
V: TRBV20-1
D: TRBD2
DNA: TGCAGTGCCCAGGGACTAGGCTACAATGAGCAGTTCTTC
CDR3: CSAQGLGYNEQFF

size: many
J: TRBJ2-5
V: TRBV27
D: -
DNA: TGTGCCAGCAGTTTATACGGGGGCGGAGAGACCCAGTACTTC
CDR3: CASSLYGGGETQYF

size: many
J: TRBJ2-5
V: TRBV30
D: -
DNA: TGTGCCTGGAGTAAACAGGGCCGAGAGACCCAGTACTTC
CDR3: CAWSKQGRETQYF

size: many
J: TRBJ2-3
V: TRBV20-1
D: -
DNA: TGCAGTGCTAGAACCCTTCCGGGGGGCACAGATACGCAGTATTTT
CDR3: CSARTLPGGTDTQYF

size: many
J: TRBJ2-7
V: TRBV5-1
D: TRBD1
DNA: TGCGCCAGCAGCTTGACACAGGGGGCCCCTCTCTCCTACGAGCAGTACTTC
CDR3: CASSLTQGAPLSYEQYF

size: many
J: TRBJ1-1
V: TRBV12-3/TRBV12-4
D: -
DNA: TGTGCCAGCAGTTTTTCCCTCTTGGAGGGGCGGAATACTGAAGCTTTCTTT
CDR3: CASSFSLLEGRNTEAFF

size: many
J: TRBJ1-1
V: TRBV6-1
D: -
DNA: TGTGCCAGCAGAAAAGAATCGTCGATAAACACTGAAGCTTTCTTT
CDR3: CASRKESSINTEAFF

size: many
J: TRBJ1-2
V: TRBV5-1
D: TRBD1
DNA: TGCGCCAGCAGCTTGGCGGAGGGACAGCCCAACTATGGCTACACCTTC
CDR3: CASSLAEGQPNYGYTF

size: many
J: TRBJ1-5
V: TRBV7-8
D: -
DNA: TGTGCCAGCAGCTTAGGACGGAGTAGCAATCAGCCCCAGCATTTT
CDR3: CASSLGRSSNQPQHF

size: few
J: TRBJ1-3
V: TRBV3-1
D: -
DNA: TGTGCCAGCACCCCGGGACACCCCCTGACTGGAAACACCATATATTTT
CDR3: CASTPGHPLTGNTIYF

size: many
J: TRBJ2-1
V: TRBV5-5
D: -
DNA: TGTGCCAGCAGCTTGGATCTCCCCCCTGATTATGAGCAGTTCTTC
CDR3: CASSLDLPPDYEQFF

size: once
J: TRBJ2-7
V: TRBV6-1
D: -
DNA: TGTGCCAGCAGTAGAAGTGGGACGGGGATCGATCAGTACTTC
CDR3: CASSRSGTGIDQYF

size: -
J: TRBJ2-1
V: TRBV15
D: TRBD2
DNA: TGTGCCACCAGCAGTCCGAGGGGGTGGCTAGCGGGAGGAAATGAGCAGTTCTTC
CDR3: CATSSPRGWLAGGNEQFF

size: many
J: TRBJ2-4
V: TRBV15
D: -
DNA: TGTGCCACCAGCCCCCAGGTGGAGAACATTCAGTACTTC
CDR3: CATSPQVENIQYF

size: many
J: TRBJ2-7
V: TRBV29-1
D: -
DNA: TGCAGCGTTGTTTGGGCTTCGGGGGAAAGATTCTACGAGCAGTACTTC
CDR3: CSVVWASGERFYEQYF

size: many
J: TRBJ2-7
V: TRBV3-1
D: TRBD2
DNA: TGTGCCAGCAAACTGACTAGCGGTGACTACGAGCAGTACTTC
CDR3: CASKLTSGDYEQYF

size: -
J: TRBJ1-2
V: TRBV30
D: -
DNA: TGTGCCTGGAGGGAAGCAGGAGGCTACACCTTC
CDR3: CAWREAGGYTF